The T cell receptor (beta chain) described here comes from a study of Ad26.COV2.S vaccination and SARS-CoV-2 variants. Findings and caveats of the study: There was a possibility that the TCR breadth and depth analyses underestimated total T cell responses.

J lost 0 bases, V lost 1 base, and 3 bases had no gene match. The CDR3 runs 16 residues. Germline V gene lookup returns CDR1 SGHRS and CDR2 YFSETQ. The treatment here: about 20 received Ad26.COV2.S at low or high dose, single or two shots; several received placebo; per-sample allocation not given. On day 63 after the first injection, vaccine and placebo recipients gave samples. Wuhan-strain spike was delivered by a replication-incompetent Ad26 vector. Some clones are missing from TCRdb's copy, which holds only in-frame ones; the method was immunoSEQ multiplex PCR. The data show roughly 680,000 clones, roughly nine tenths seen once. With regard to this clone: The antigen is unknown.

Source: peripheral blood, taken in a trial of Ad26.COV2.S vaccine versus placebo. The receptor's source is a person between 18 and 60 years old who received the Ad26.COV2.S COVID-19 vaccine or a placebo. The gene calls are TRBV5-1 and TRBJ1-4; 7 bases are shared with TRBD1. CDR3 in DNA: TGCGCCAGCAGCTTGATAGGACAGGCAACTAATGAAAAACTGTTTTTT. Translated: CASSLIGQATNEKLFF. The entire variable domain, with the rest obtained from reference TRBV5-1 and TRBJ1-4, is as follows: KAGVTQTPRYLIKTRGQQVTLSCSPISGHRSVSWYQQTPGQGLQFLFEYFSETQRNKGNFPGRFSGRQFSNSRSEMNVSTLELGDSALYLCASSLIGQATNEKLFFGSGTQLSVL.